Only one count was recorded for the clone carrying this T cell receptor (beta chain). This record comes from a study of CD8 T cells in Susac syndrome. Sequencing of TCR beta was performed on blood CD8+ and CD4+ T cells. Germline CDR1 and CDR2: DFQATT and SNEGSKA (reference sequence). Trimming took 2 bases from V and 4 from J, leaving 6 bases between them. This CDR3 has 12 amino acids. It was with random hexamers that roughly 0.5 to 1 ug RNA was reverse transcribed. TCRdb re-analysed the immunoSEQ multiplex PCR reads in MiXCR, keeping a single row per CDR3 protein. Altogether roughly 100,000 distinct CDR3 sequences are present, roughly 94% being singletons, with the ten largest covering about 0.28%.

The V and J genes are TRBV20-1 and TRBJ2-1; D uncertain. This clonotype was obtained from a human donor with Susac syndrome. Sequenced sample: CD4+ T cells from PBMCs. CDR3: CSARRPYNEQFF. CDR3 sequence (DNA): TGCAGTGCTAGAAGGCCGTACAATGAGCAGTTCTTC.